This T cell receptor (beta chain) comes out of a study of identical twins. Donors uniformly comprised healthy Caucasians. Germline CDR1 and CDR2: SGHDN and FVKESK. There are 17 residues in the CDR3. J was trimmed by 1 base and V by 3 bases; bases with no gene match: 8. Comment on this clonotype: The antigen is undetermined.

A universal primer site was created by template switching, with the cDNA bearing unique molecular identifiers. Each CDR3 protein is one row after TCRdb ran MiXCR on the 5' RACE reads. The sample lists under 250,000 distinct CDR3 sequences, approximately 11% occurring once. Overall study results and limits: Twins' excess sharing was less marked for out-of-frame beta sequences.

This sample also belongs to another study, concerning yellow fever vaccine responses in identical twins. This second study notes: Twins showed a vaccine T cell response that reportedly seemed partly convergent, partly personalized.

The sample comprised memory (CD45RO+) T cells sorted from blood. This chain uses TRBV14 with TRBJ2-5, with 10 bases lining up with TRBD1. The clonotype was recovered from a woman between 18 and 30 years old in good health. CDR3 nucleotides: TGTGCCAGCAGCCAGAGAGCCAGGACAGGGGGCCAAGAGACCCAGTACTTC. It specifies CASSQRARTGGQETQYF.